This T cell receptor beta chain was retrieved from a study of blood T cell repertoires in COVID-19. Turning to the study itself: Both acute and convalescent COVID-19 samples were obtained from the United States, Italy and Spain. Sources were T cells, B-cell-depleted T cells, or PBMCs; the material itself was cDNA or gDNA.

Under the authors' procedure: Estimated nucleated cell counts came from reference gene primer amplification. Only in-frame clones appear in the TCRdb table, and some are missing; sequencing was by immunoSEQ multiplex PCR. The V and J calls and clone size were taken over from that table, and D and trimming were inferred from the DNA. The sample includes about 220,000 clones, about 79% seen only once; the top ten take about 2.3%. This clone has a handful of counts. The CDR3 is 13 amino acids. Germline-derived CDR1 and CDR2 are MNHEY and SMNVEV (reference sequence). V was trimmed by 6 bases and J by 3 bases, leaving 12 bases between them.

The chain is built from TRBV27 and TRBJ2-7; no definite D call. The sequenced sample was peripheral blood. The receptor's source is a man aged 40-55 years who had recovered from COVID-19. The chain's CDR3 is CASSRRHRYEQYF. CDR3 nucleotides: TGTGCCAGCAGCCGTCGACATCGCTACGAGCAGTACTTC.